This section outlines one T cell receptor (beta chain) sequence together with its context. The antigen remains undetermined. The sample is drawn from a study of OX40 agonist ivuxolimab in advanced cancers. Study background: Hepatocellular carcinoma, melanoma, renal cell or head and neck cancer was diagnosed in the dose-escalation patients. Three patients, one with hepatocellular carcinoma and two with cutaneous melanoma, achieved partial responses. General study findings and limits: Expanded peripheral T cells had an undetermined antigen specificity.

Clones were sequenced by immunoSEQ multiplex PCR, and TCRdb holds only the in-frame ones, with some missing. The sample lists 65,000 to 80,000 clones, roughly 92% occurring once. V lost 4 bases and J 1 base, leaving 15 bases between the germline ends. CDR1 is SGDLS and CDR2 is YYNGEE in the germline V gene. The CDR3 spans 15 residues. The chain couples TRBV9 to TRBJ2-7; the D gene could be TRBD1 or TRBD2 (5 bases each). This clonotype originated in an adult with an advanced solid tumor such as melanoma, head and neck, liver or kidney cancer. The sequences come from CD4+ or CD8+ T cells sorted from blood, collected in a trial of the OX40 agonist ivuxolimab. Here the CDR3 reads CASSPLPGPSYEQYF. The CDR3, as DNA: TGTGCCAGCAGCCCGCTTCCGGGGCCTTCCTACGAGCAGTACTTC. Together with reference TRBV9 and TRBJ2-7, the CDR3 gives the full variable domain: DSGVTQTPKHLITATGQRVTLRCSPRSGDLSVYWYQQSLDQGLQFLIQYYNGEERAKGNILERFSAQQFPDLHSELNLSSLELGDSALYFCASSPLPGPSYEQYFGPGTRLTVT.